These 20 T cell receptor beta chains were all obtained from the same sample, sequenced in a study of blood T cell repertoires in COVID-19. This table comes from immunoSEQ multiplex PCR, and its TCRdb copy is limited to in-frame clones, with some not included. The repertoire holds roughly 67,000 clones, with 84% as singletons. The specimen sequenced was peripheral blood. The source of these receptors is a man over 45 with active COVID-19.

The V call is TRBV4-2, the J call TRBJ1-1; no reliable D call. The V gene lost 0 bases and the J gene lost 2 bases, with 7 bases spanning the gap. The CDR3 has 14 amino acids. Germline V CDR1 and CDR2: LGHNA, YNFKEQ. CDR3 protein: CASSQDGPNTEAFF. The CDR3 DNA sequence: TGTGCCAGCAGCCAAGATGGCCCCAACACTGAAGCTTTCTTT.

In its sample, this clone was seen once. J is TRBJ2-1 and V is TRBV5-1, with TRBD2 identical over 11 bases. With 4 bases clipped from V and 6 bases from J, the junction kept 9 bases outside the gene matches. Looked up from germline, CDR1 is SGHRS and CDR2 is YFSETQ. The CDR3 runs to 16 residues. CDR3 sequence reads: CASSLPLAGVGNEQFF. In DNA, the CDR3 is TGCGCCAGCAGCCTCCCACTAGCGGGAGTGGGCAATGAGCAGTTCTTC.

The chain employs TRBV5-1 and TRBJ1-2; no definite D call. The V gene's germline CDR1 is SGHRS and CDR2 YFSETQ. V was trimmed by 3 bases and J by 2 bases, leaving 8 bases between them. The CDR3 has 13 residues. The CDR3 DNA follows: TGCGCCAGCAGCTCGGACTTAAACTATGGCTACACCTTC. It specifies CASSSDLNYGYTF.

The V call is TRBV19, the J call TRBJ1-2, with TRBD1 matching over 12 bases. V lost 6 bases, J lost 7 bases, and 15 bases stayed unmatched. CDR1 is LNHDA and CDR2 is SQIVND in the germline V gene (reference sequence). CDR3 length equals 17 residues. The DNA of the CDR3 is TGTGCCAGTAGCTACCTAAGCGGGACAGGGGGCGCTCGTGGCTACACCTTC. Translated: CASSYLSGTGGARGYTF.

CDR3 nucleotides: TGTGCCAGCAGTCAACCCGGCACTGAAGCTTTCTTT. It specifies CASSQPGTEAFF. The chain couples TRBV6-6 to TRBJ1-1, with D unresolved. The V gene lost 5 bases and the J gene lost 4 bases, with 8 bases spanning the gap. The CDR3 spans 12 residues. Germline CDR1 MNHNY, CDR2 SVGAGI (reference sequence).

The CDR3 loop is CASQGYRTIQETQYF. DNA for the CDR3: TGTGCCAGCCAAGGTTATAGAACTATCCAAGAGACCCAGTACTTC. This chain connects TRBV3-1 (or the pseudogene TRBV3-2) to TRBJ2-5, with unresolved D. Germline CDR1 reads LGHDT; CDR2 reads YNNKEL (reference sequence). CDR3 size: 15 residues. The V and J ends lost 8 bases and 1 base respectively, with 17 bases between them.

V gene TRBV10-2 combines with J gene TRBJ1-4; D might be TRBD1 (5 bases). With 8 bases removed from V and 8 bases from J, the gap between germline ends came to 18 bases. CDR3 length: 14 amino acids. Germline CDR1 reads WSHSY; CDR2 reads SAAADI. The CDR3 here is CASRRAGKEEKLFF. The CDR3 coding sequence is TGCGCCAGCCGAAGGGCAGGGAAAGAAGAAAAACTGTTTTTT.

The V gene is TRBV2, the J gene TRBJ1-2; D uncertain. Germline lookup yields CDR1 SNHLY and CDR2 FYNNEI. The V end was cut by 3 bases, the J end by 5 bases, with 10 bases between. The CDR3 loop spans 13 amino acids. CDR3 loop: CASSDASGYGYTF. The CDR3 bases are TGTGCCAGCAGTGATGCTTCGGGGTATGGCTACACCTTC.

The chain recombines TRBV5-1 with TRBJ1-5, with a possible D match to TRBD1 (5 bases). Germline CDR1 SGHRS, CDR2 YFSETQ. The V end was cut by 7 bases, the J end by 3 bases, with 14 bases between. CDR3 size: 14 residues. CDR3 sequence: CASRPEGVNQPQHF. CDR3 nucleotides: TGCGCCAGCCGCCCGGAAGGGGTCAATCAGCCCCAGCATTTT.

The chain couples TRBV6-1 to TRBJ2-7; 8 nucleotides line up with TRBD1. V trimming: 2 bases; J trimming: 5 bases; junction bases outside the gene matches: 11. CDR3 size: 16 residues. The V gene's germline CDR1 is MNHNS and CDR2 SASEGT. Written as DNA, the CDR3 is TGTGCCAGCAGTGAACGGGTGGACAGGGTTTCGGACGAGCAGTACTTC. Amino acids: CASSERVDRVSDEQYF.

The gene calls are TRBV20-1 and TRBJ2-1; D is uncertain. V was trimmed by 3 bases and J by 13 bases, leaving 13 bases between them. CDR3 length: 11 residues. CDR1 and CDR2 from the germline V gene are DFQATT and SNEGSKA (reference sequence). The CDR3 nucleotides read TGCAGTGCTAGTCACGGGTTAATCCAGTTCTTC. This encodes CSASHGLIQFF.

The CDR3 DNA follows: TGTGCCAGCAGACGGACGCGGGAAGAGACCCAGTACTTC. It encodes CASRRTREETQYF. The chain employs TRBV3-1 (or the pseudogene TRBV3-2) and TRBJ2-5, with TRBD2 as a possible D gene (5 bases). The CDR3 contains 13 residues. V was trimmed by 6 bases and J by 3 bases, leaving 11 bases between them. CDR1 and CDR2 (germline): LGHDT, YNNKEL (reference sequence).

The chain links TRBV14 to TRBJ2-7; 8 bases match TRBD2. V dropped 4 bases and J dropped 6; count of bases not matched to a gene: 8. This CDR3 has 14 amino acids. Germline values: CDR1 SGHDN, CDR2 FVKESK. The CDR3 coding sequence is TGTGCCAGCAGCCTCTTAGACGGGGGGGTCGAGCAGTACTTC. Protein sequence: CASSLLDGGVEQYF.

The genes are TRBV5-6 and TRBJ1-2, with D possibly TRBD1 on 5 matching bases. The germline V gene has CDR1 SGHDT and CDR2 YYEEEE. Deletions cut 4 bases from V and 2 bases from J, with 18 bases between. The CDR3 consists of 16 residues. The CDR3: CASSGGMGPQNYGYTF. The CDR3 DNA sequence: TGTGCCAGCAGCGGGGGGATGGGGCCACAAAACTATGGCTACACCTTC.

At least ten counts were recorded for this clone. Other DNA sequences within the sample encode an identical CDR3. V gene TRBV7-2 combines with J gene TRBJ2-1, with D possibly matching TRBD2 (5 bases). Germline V gene lookup returns CDR1 SGHTA and CDR2 FQGNSA. V was trimmed by 0 bases and J by 3 bases, leaving 6 bases between them. This CDR3 region has 14 residues. CDR3 loop: CASSLAGVYNEQFF. In DNA form, the CDR3 reads TGTGCCAGCAGCTTAGCGGGAGTCTACAATGAGCAGTTCTTC.

The rearrangement links TRBV3-1 (or the pseudogene TRBV3-2) to TRBJ1-2; TRBD1 matches 9 bases. V lost 5 bases to trimming and J lost 8 bases; unmatched junction nucleotides: 12. CDR1 and CDR2 from the germline V gene are LGHDT and YNNKEL (reference sequence). The CDR3 has 15 amino acids. The DNA for the CDR3 is TGTGCCAGCAGCTTCCAGGGACAGGGCCGGGACGGCTACACCTTC. It encodes CASSFQGQGRDGYTF.

In this sample, this clone turned up once. The genes are TRBV5-1 and TRBJ2-3; the D gene is possibly TRBD1 (6 bases). Deletions cut 5 bases from V and 4 bases from J, with 20 bases between. The CDR3 runs to 16 residues. Germline V CDR1 and CDR2: SGHRS, YFSETQ. CDR3 nucleotides: TGCGCCAGCAGGCGCGGGTTGGGGGCGGCCCCAGATACGCAGTATTTT. Its protein is CASRRGLGAAPDTQYF.

The V gene is TRBV6-5, the J gene TRBJ2-5; TRBD1 agrees at 9 bases. In germline, CDR1 is MNHEY, CDR2 SVGAGI. The CDR3 has 15 residues. The J segment lost 5 bases and the V segment lost 7 bases, leaving 11 bases of the junction unmatched. CDR3 sequence reads: CASTKSTGGRETQYF. In DNA, the CDR3 is TGTGCCAGCACAAAATCGACAGGGGGACGGGAGACCCAGTACTTC.

This clone was counted between two and nine times. This rearrangement joins TRBV6-2 or TRBV6-3 to TRBJ1-5; D ambiguous. Germline-derived CDR1 and CDR2 are MNHEY and SVGEGT. Trimming removed 4 bases at V and 7 bases at J, with 11 bases between. CDR3 length: 13 residues. The CDR3 is CASSWAGLQPQHF. DNA of the CDR3: TGTGCCAGCAGTTGGGCAGGTCTGCAGCCCCAGCATTTT.

This rearrangement joins TRBV20-1 to TRBJ2-7; D is possibly TRBD1 (6 bases). V lost 3 bases, J lost 2 bases, and 11 bases lay in between. The germline CDR1 and CDR2 sequences are DFQATT and SNEGSKA (reference sequence). CDR3 size: 13 residues. CDR3 region: CSASRPGAYEQYF. CDR3 DNA sequence: TGCAGTGCTAGTCGCCCAGGGGCCTACGAGCAGTACTTC.